This TCR beta chain was sequenced in a study of blood T cell repertoires in COVID-19. About the study: COVID-19 samples from acute and convalescent phases originated in the United States, Italy and Spain. From T cells, B-cell-depleted T cells, or PBMCs came the material, which was cDNA or gDNA.

This CDR3 spans 14 amino acids. The germline V gene has CDR1 SGHRS and CDR2 YFSETQ. The V end was cut by 0 bases, the J end by 3 bases, with 9 bases between. Per the study methods: Amplifying reference gene primers gave estimates of nucleated cell counts. Repertoires were generated with immunoSEQ multiplex PCR, while TCRdb's copy carries only in-frame clones and drops some. That table furnishes V, J and clone size, whereas the DNA furnished D and trimming. The data hold 150,000 to 200,000 clones, with roughly nine tenths observed a single time. The receptor's source is a man between 18 and 29 years old with acute or convalescent COVID-19. The chain couples TRBV5-1 to TRBJ1-2; D gene ambiguous. Sequenced: peripheral blood. The CDR3 loop is CASSLGFEDYGYTF. CDR3 in DNA: TGCGCCAGCAGCTTGGGGTTTGAGGACTATGGCTACACCTTC.